This TCR beta chain was captured in a study of blood T cell repertoires in COVID-19. This table comes from immunoSEQ multiplex PCR, and its TCRdb copy is limited to in-frame clones, with some not included. The table lists approximately 44,000 clones, around 79% of them singletons. The V end lost 0 bases, the J end lost 6 bases, and 11 bases lay between the germline ends. CDR3 length equals 14 residues. Germline lookup yields CDR1 PRHDT and CDR2 FYEKMQ (reference sequence). The V gene is TRBV13, the J gene TRBJ1-2; a weak D match, TRBD1 (6 bases). Sequenced: peripheral blood. The sequence came from a woman aged 80 or over with acute or convalescent COVID-19. The CDR3 spells CASSLGQGTNGYTF. Here the CDR3 DNA reads TGTGCCAGCAGCTTAGGGCAGGGGACAAATGGCTACACCTTC.